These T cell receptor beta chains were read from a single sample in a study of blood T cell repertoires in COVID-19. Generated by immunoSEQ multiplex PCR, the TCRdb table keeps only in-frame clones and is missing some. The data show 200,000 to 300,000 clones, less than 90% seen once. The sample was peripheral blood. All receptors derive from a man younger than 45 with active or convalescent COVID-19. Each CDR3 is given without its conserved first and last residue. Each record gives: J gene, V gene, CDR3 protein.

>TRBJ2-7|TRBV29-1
SVMTGGRSEQY
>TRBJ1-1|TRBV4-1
ASSHQIQGAFGVNTEAF
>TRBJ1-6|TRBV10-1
ASSEEQGISPLH
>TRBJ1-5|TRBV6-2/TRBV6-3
ASSWGGSGNQPQH
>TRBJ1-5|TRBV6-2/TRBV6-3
ASSYTEGLHGYSNQPQH
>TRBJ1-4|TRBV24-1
ATSDFSPTGGPTNEKLF
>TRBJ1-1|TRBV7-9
ASSLVFGTGTEAF
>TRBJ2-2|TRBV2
ASKVGVGNTGELF
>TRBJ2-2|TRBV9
ASSTSPGGELF
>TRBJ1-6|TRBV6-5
ASSYQQGSYNSPLH
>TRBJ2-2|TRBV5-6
ASSLWDGQPYTGELF
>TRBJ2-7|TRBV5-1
ASSLFGQGYEQY
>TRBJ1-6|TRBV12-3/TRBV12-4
ASRKANSPLH
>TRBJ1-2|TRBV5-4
ASSLDRGRGYT
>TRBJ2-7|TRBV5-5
ASSLVAGGLYEQY
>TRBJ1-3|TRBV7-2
ASSTYLGDRPGNTIY